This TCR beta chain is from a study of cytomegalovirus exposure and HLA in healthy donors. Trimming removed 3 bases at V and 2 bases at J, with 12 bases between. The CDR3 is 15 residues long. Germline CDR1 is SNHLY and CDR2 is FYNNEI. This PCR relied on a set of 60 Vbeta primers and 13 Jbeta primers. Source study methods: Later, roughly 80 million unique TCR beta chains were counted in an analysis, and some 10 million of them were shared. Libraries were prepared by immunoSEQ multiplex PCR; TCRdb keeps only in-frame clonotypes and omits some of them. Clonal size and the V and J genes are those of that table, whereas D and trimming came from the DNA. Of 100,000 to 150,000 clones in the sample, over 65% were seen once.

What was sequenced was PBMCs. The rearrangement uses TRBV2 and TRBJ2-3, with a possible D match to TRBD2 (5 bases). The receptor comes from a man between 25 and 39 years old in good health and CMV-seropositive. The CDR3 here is CASSDSGSTTDTQYF. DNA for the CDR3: TGTGCCAGCAGTGACTCGGGATCTACCACAGATACGCAGTATTTT. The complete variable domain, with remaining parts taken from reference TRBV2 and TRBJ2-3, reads EPEVTQTPSHQVTQMGQEVILRCVPISNHLYFYWYRQILGQKVEFLVSFYNNEISEKSEIFDDQFSVERPDGSNFTLKIRSTKLEDSAMYFCASSDSGSTTDTQYFGPGTRLTVL.